Reported below is one T cell receptor beta chain. An assay was performed, and its level was deep. Generated by immunoSEQ multiplex PCR, the TCRdb table keeps only in-frame clones and is missing some. This table holds approximately 1.4 million clones, approximately 98% found once. The data stem from a study of shared clonotypes between healthy human individuals. Only Caucasian adults living in Nashville, Tennessee made up the donor group. The origin of this receptor is a man aged 30 to 45 in good health. Sample: naive CD4+ T cells sorted from blood. Documented subset: CD45RA+ positively selected.

CDR3 protein: CASSEWGGRSHEQYF. The CDR3 coding sequence is TGTGCCAGCAGTGAATGGGGGGGTAGGTCACACGAGCAGTACTTC. J is TRBJ2-7 and V is TRBV25-1; 7 bases align to TRBD2. V dropped 1 base and J dropped 5; count of bases not matched to a gene: 8. Germline lookup yields CDR1 MGHDK and CDR2 SYGVNS. This CDR3 spans 15 amino acids.